Described below is a single TCR beta chain sequence and its context. The CDR3 is 14 amino acids. J gave up 4 bases and V 7 bases, and 6 bases lay outside the gene matches. Germline V gene lookup returns CDR1 SGHRS and CDR2 YFSETQ. The sample originates from a study of blood T cell repertoires in COVID-19. Turning to the study itself: In each case, the material was cDNA or gDNA derived from T cells, B-cell-depleted T cells, or PBMCs.

In the original workflow: Reference gene primer amplification gave estimated nucleated cell counts. The repertoire was sequenced with immunoSEQ multiplex PCR; TCRdb's copy has only in-frame clones and lacks some. V, J and clone size derive from that table, while D and trimming were established from the DNA sequence. The table shows approximately 96,000 clones, with roughly 89% occurring only once. While infection was still active, Seattle patients were enrolled and then followed longitudinally. The genes are TRBV5-1 and TRBJ2-3; 10 positions match TRBD1. Material: peripheral blood. The clonotype comes from a human donor with COVID-19, enrolled during active disease. The donor label of this sample is uncertain. CDR3 protein: CASSPGQGPDTQYF. The CDR3 coding sequence is TGCGCCAGCTCGCCGGGACAGGGGCCAGATACGCAGTATTTT.